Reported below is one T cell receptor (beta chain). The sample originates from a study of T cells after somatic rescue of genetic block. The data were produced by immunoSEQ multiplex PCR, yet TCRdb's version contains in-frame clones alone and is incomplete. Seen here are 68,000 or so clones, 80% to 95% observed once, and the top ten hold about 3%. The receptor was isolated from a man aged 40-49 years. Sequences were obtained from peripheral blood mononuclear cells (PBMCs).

CDR3 protein: CASSLPSGGTDTQYF. In DNA form, the CDR3 reads TGTGCCAGCAGTTTACCTAGCGGGGGCACAGATACGCAGTATTTT. The V call is TRBV28, the J call TRBJ2-3; 9 bases match TRBD2. V shed 2 bases and J 1 base; nucleotides not matched to a gene: 1. CDR3 length: 15 residues. Germline CDR1 is MDHEN and CDR2 is SYDVKM.